One sample yielded the 9 T cell receptor beta chains listed below, sequenced in a study of T cell responses to AZD1222 COVID-19 vaccine. Only in-frame clones appear in the TCRdb table, and some are missing; sequencing was by immunoSEQ multiplex PCR. The sample has approximately 110,000 clones; roughly 88% are singletons. Sample: peripheral blood, taken on day 0 of MenACWY control vaccination. Receptor source: an adult in good health.

The rearrangement joins TRBV7-9 to TRBJ2-3; the D is unclear. The V gene's germline CDR1 is SEHNR and CDR2 FQNEAQ (reference sequence). The CDR3 totals 15 residues. Trimming stripped 5 bases from V and 6 bases from J, with 18 bases between. CDR3 loop: CASSLRRLAGDTQYF. DNA for the CDR3: TGTGCCAGCAGCCTAAGAAGGCTCGCCGGGGATACGCAGTATTTT.

A few counts support this clone. This rearrangement joins TRBV15 to TRBJ2-7; no reliable D call. Looked up from germline, CDR1 is LNHNV and CDR2 is YYDKDF (reference sequence). CDR3 length equals 13 residues. V gave up 4 bases and J gave up 4 bases, with 11 bases separating them. The CDR3 sequence: CATSTQVGYEQYF. CDR3 coding DNA: TGTGCCACCAGCACCCAAGTAGGGTACGAGCAGTACTTC.

The chain carries TRBV7-9 and TRBJ1-6, with 10 bases that match TRBD1. V was clipped by 4 bases and J by 10 bases; unmatched bases: 4. The germline V gene encodes CDR1 SEHNR and CDR2 FQNEAQ (reference sequence). CDR3 size: 14 residues. This chain's CDR3 is CASSSGQGGSPLHF. CDR3 bases: TGTGCCAGCAGCTCCGGACAGGGGGGCTCACCCCTCCACTTT.

The chain joins TRBV7-9 to TRBJ1-3; D remains ambiguous. Germline CDR1 reads SEHNR; CDR2 reads FQNEAQ (reference sequence). V was cut by 1 base and J by 0 bases, with 7 bases left in between. This CDR3 spans 15 amino acids. CDR3 sequence reads: CASSLDLGSGNTIYF. The CDR3 nucleotides read TGTGCCAGCAGCTTAGATTTGGGCTCTGGAAACACCATATATTTT.

This sequence joins TRBV6-5 and TRBJ2-2; 9 bases line up with TRBD1. The CDR3 length is 14 residues. Germline loops: CDR1 MNHEY, CDR2 SVGAGI. The J segment lost 5 bases and the V segment lost 6 bases, leaving 4 bases of the junction unmatched. The CDR3 nucleotides are TGTGCCAGCAGACCCGGGACAGGGACCGGGGAGCTGTTTTTT. This codes for CASRPGTGTGELFF.

V is TRBV18 and J is TRBJ2-4, with D uncertain. V dropped 0 bases and J dropped 3 bases, with 6 bases sitting between them. The germline V gene encodes CDR1 KGHSH and CDR2 LQKENI. CDR3 length equals 14 residues. The CDR3 DNA is TGTGCCAGCTCACCACCGGCAGTCAAAAACATTCAGTACTTC. Protein product: CASSPPAVKNIQYF.

The chain carries TRBV4-3 and TRBJ1-1; D uncertain. The V end was cut by 1 base, the J end by 5 bases, with 11 bases between. Germline values: CDR1 LGHNA, CDR2 YSLEER. CDR3 length: 14 residues. CDR3 in DNA: TGCGCCAGCAGCCAAGCACGCCAGGTGACTGAAGCTTTCTTT. Its translation is CASSQARQVTEAFF.

The chain recombines TRBV25-1 with TRBJ2-1, with a tentative D call TRBD1 (6 bases). Looked up from germline, CDR1 is MGHDK and CDR2 is SYGVNS. The CDR3 totals 14 residues. V was shortened by 4 bases and J by 0 bases, with 7 bases between the two germline ends. CDR3 sequence (DNA): TGTGCCAGCAGTGGGGACATCTCCTACAATGAGCAGTTCTTC. It encodes CASSGDISYNEQFF.

The rearrangement uses TRBV7-2 and TRBJ2-3, with D hard to call. Germline V CDR1 and CDR2: SGHTA, FQGNSA. The CDR3 has 13 residues. V dropped 2 bases and J dropped 6 bases, with 9 bases sitting between them. CDR3 protein: CASSLMYSDTQYF. CDR3 nucleotide sequence: TGTGCCAGCAGCTTAATGTATTCCGATACGCAGTATTTT.